This T cell receptor beta chain was found in a study of blood T cell repertoires in COVID-19. Across the whole study: COVID-19 samples collected from the United States, Italy and Spain covered acute and convalescent phases. PBMCs, B-cell-depleted T cells, or T cells provided the cDNA or gDNA that made up the material.

In the original workflow: Amplification from reference gene primers served as the basis for estimated nucleated cell counts. Repertoires were generated with immunoSEQ multiplex PCR, while TCRdb's copy carries only in-frame clones and drops some. V and J calls and clone size are copied from that table; D and trimming were computed from the DNA. The sample holds 130,000 or so clones, more than 70% seen once. This receptor was taken from a woman aged 60 to 75 with acute or convalescent COVID-19. Sequencing was done on a sample of peripheral blood.

CDR3 sequence: CAWRETGFLAKNIQYF. CDR3 sequence (DNA): TGTGCCTGGAGGGAAACAGGCTTTCTAGCCAAAAACATTCAGTACTTC. The rearrangement uses TRBV30 and TRBJ2-4, with a tentative D call TRBD1 (5 bases). Germline loops: CDR1 GTSNPN, CDR2 SVGIG (reference sequence). The CDR3 has 16 residues. V lost 3 bases and J 0 bases, leaving 15 bases between the germline ends.